A single sample is the source of the 30 T cell receptor beta chains below, sequenced in a study of T cell responses to AZD1222 COVID-19 vaccine listed by TCRdb under 2021. Interpreted using the paper, the time point label stands for: baseline before first vaccination. The library relied on the immunoSEQ multiplex PCR assay. The immuneACCESS repertoire file appears here via TCRdb, limited to in-frame rearrangements. These files lack a portion of the clones; in checked studies, under half of the deficit traces to unresolved V genes, and the cause of the others is not known. The sample table contains roughly 120,000 clones; only one count was recorded for approximately 89% of them. 3.5% to 5% of the sample is in the top ten clones. Here the sequenced sample was peripheral blood, taken on day 0 of AZD1222 vaccination. These receptor sequences come from an adult in good health.

This sequence joins TRBV5-4 and TRBJ2-7; D remains ambiguous. Trimming took off 1 base at V and 1 base at J, with 6 bases between the two ends. This CDR3 has 13 amino acids. Germline assignment: CDR1 SGHNT and CDR2 YYREEE (reference sequence). The CDR3 bases are TGTGCCAGCAGCTTGTATATGTCCTACGAGCAGTACTTC. Its protein is CASSLYMSYEQYF. Together with reference TRBV5-4 and TRBJ2-7, the CDR3 gives the full variable domain: ETGVTQSPTHLIKTRGQQVTLRCSSQSGHNTVSWYQQALGQGPQFIFQYYREEENGRGNFPPRFSGLQFPNYSSELNVNALELDDSALYLCASSLYMSYEQYFGPGTRLTVT.

CDR3 in DNA: TGTGCCAGCAGTTACCCCTCGGGGGACACTGAAGCTTTCTTT. It translates to CASSYPSGDTEAFF. The chain couples TRBV6-5 to TRBJ1-1; tentative D call: TRBD1 (5 bases). The V end was cut by 2 bases, the J end by 3 bases, with 10 bases between. Per germline, CDR1 MNHEY and CDR2 SVGAGI. The length of the CDR3 is 14 residues.

The genes are TRBV6-5 and TRBJ1-6; 7 bases are shared with TRBD1. The V gene's germline CDR1 is MNHEY and CDR2 SVGAGI. Losses at the gene ends were 0 bases for V and 6 bases for J; bases not matched to a gene: 5. This CDR3 region has 16 residues. The CDR3 DNA follows: TGTGCCAGCAGTTACTCTGGACAGGAGCCTAATTCACCCCTCCACTTT. Translation: CASSYSGQEPNSPLHF.

The chain employs TRBV28 and TRBJ2-3; 9 bases line up with TRBD1. CDR3 length: 16 amino acids. With 7 bases clipped from V and 2 bases from J, the junction kept 10 bases outside the gene matches. In germline, CDR1 is MDHEN, CDR2 SYDVKM. The CDR3 region has the DNA TGTGCCAGCACTTCTTTGGGGACAGGGACCACAGATACGCAGTATTTT. Encoded protein: CASTSLGTGTTDTQYF.

V usage is TRBV18 and J usage is TRBJ2-1; D gene unclear. V was clipped by 8 bases and J by 0 bases, with 14 bases between them. Looked up from germline, CDR1 is KGHSH and CDR2 is LQKENI. There are 15 residues in the CDR3. CDR3: CASRSGANSYNEQFF. CDR3 bases: TGTGCCAGCCGCTCCGGCGCAAACTCCTACAATGAGCAGTTCTTC.

The rearrangement uses TRBV7-6 and TRBJ1-3; D might be TRBD1 (6 bases). The germline V gene has CDR1 SGHVS and CDR2 FNYEAQ. V shed 3 bases and J shed 0 bases, with 12 bases lying between them. The CDR3 is made up of 16 amino acids. The CDR3 region is CASSLGGTSSGNTIYF. The CDR3 coding sequence is TGTGCCAGCAGCTTGGGGGGCACCAGCTCTGGAAACACCATATATTTT.

The chain recombines TRBV28 with TRBJ2-1; possibly TRBD2 for D (5 bases). V shed 4 bases and J shed 6 bases, with 16 bases lying between them. CDR3 size: 15 residues. CDR1 is MDHEN, CDR2 SYDVKM, per germline. In DNA form, the CDR3 reads TGTGCCAGCAGTTCCCCCACGGGGAGCGGCAATGAGCAGTTCTTC. Translation gives CASSSPTGSGNEQFF.

As DNA, the CDR3 is TGTGCCACCCACCGGGACAGGGGGGCAAAACTGTTTTTT. Encoded protein: CATHRDRGAKLFF. The chain recombines TRBV2 with TRBJ1-4, with 11 bases that match TRBD1. The length of the CDR3 is 13 residues. The germline V gene encodes CDR1 SNHLY and CDR2 FYNNEI. J was trimmed by 10 bases and V by 10 bases; bases with no gene match: 8.

The chain links TRBV4-2 to TRBJ1-6; D possibly corresponds to TRBD1 (6 bases). The V gene lost 1 base and the J gene lost 8 bases, with 12 bases spanning the gap. Germline CDR1 LGHNA, CDR2 YNFKEQ. The length of the CDR3 is 15 residues. CDR3 amino acids: CASSQGGAGHSPLHF. As DNA, the CDR3 is TGTGCCAGCAGCCAAGGGGGGGCAGGACATTCACCCCTCCACTTT.

This chain joins TRBV18 and TRBJ1-5, with a possible D match to TRBD1 (5 bases). This CDR3 comprises 13 residues. The germline V gene encodes CDR1 KGHSH and CDR2 LQKENI. V was clipped by 3 bases and J by 9 bases, with 12 bases between them. This CDR3 is CASSPGGDGPQHF. CDR3 sequence (DNA): TGTGCCAGCTCACCGGGGGGAGATGGGCCCCAGCATTTT.

The chain combines TRBV30 with TRBJ2-5; TRBD1 might be the D (6 bases). This CDR3 is 14 amino acids long. V lost 3 bases to trimming and J lost 2 bases, with 13 bases between them. Per germline, CDR1 GTSNPN and CDR2 SVGIG (reference sequence). The CDR3 reads CAWSPQGKQETQYF. The CDR3 DNA reads as TGTGCCTGGAGCCCCCAGGGGAAGCAAGAGACCCAGTACTTC.

This chain connects TRBV6-5 to TRBJ1-4; D not resolved. The germline gives CDR1 MNHEY, CDR2 SVGAGI. This CDR3 has 14 amino acids. The V and J ends lost 8 bases and 5 bases respectively, with 15 bases between them. CDR3 sequence: CASSTHGKNEKLFF. DNA of the CDR3: TGTGCCAGCTCAACACACGGGAAAAATGAAAAACTGTTTTTT.

This sequence joins TRBV10-3 and TRBJ1-5; 8 bases align to TRBD1. CDR1 ENHRY and CDR2 SYGVKD come from the germline V gene. J was trimmed by 6 bases and V by 10 bases; bases with no gene match: 11. The length of the CDR3 is 14 residues. The CDR3 reads CATQGAGLGQPQHF. The CDR3 DNA follows: TGTGCCACCCAGGGGGCAGGATTGGGTCAGCCCCAGCATTTT.

The chain combines TRBV6-1 with TRBJ2-3, with D possibly matching TRBD1 (6 bases). The CDR3 is 15 residues long. The germline V gene encodes CDR1 MNHNS and CDR2 SASEGT. V lost 2 bases to trimming and J lost 2 bases, with 11 bases between them. The CDR3 spells CASSEMTGLTDTQYF. The CDR3 DNA sequence: TGTGCCAGCAGTGAAATGACAGGCCTCACAGATACGCAGTATTTT.

This chain connects TRBV5-1 to TRBJ2-5, with D maybe TRBD2 (8 bases). The germline CDR1 and CDR2 sequences are SGHRS and YFSETQ. This CDR3 contains 16 residues. The V end was cut by 4 bases, the J end by 4 bases, with 20 bases between. CDR3 region: CASSRLGGSGGETQYF. The CDR3 nucleotides read TGCGCCAGCAGCCGGCTAGGGGGCAGCGGGGGAGAGACCCAGTACTTC.

This chain joins TRBV24-1 and TRBJ1-2; TRBD1 matches 7 bases. Germline trimming cut 5 bases from V and 3 bases from J; bases unmatched to any gene: 8. Germline assignment: CDR1 KGHDR and CDR2 SFDVKD. The CDR3 sequence is 15 residues long. This CDR3 reads CATSGYDRAHYGYTF. The CDR3 DNA is TGTGCCACCAGTGGCTACGACAGGGCCCACTATGGCTACACCTTC.

The gene calls are TRBV7-8 and TRBJ2-7; 9 nucleotides line up with TRBD1. The junction had 8 bases not matched to a gene; V was cut back by 5 bases and J by 9 bases. The CDR3 runs 13 residues. Looked up from germline, CDR1 is SGHVS and CDR2 is FQNEAQ. The CDR3 loop reads CASSTRTGAGQYF. Here the CDR3 DNA reads TGTGCCAGCAGCACACGGACAGGGGCCGGGCAGTACTTC.

The chain links TRBV6-8 to TRBJ2-7; perhaps TRBD2 as D (5 bases). Germline V CDR1 and CDR2: MNHGY, SAAAGT. The CDR3 runs to 15 residues. The germline V and J ends were trimmed by 6 bases and 9 bases, with 24 bases remaining between them. The CDR3 DNA reads TGTGCCAGCAGGCTATCGAGGGTGAGGGAGTTCGTGCAGTACTTC. This gives the protein CASRLSRVREFVQYF.

V usage is TRBV10-2 and J usage is TRBJ1-5, with D unclear. This CDR3 is 15 amino acids long. V shed 5 bases and J shed 0 bases, with 11 bases lying between them. Germline CDR1 WSHSY, CDR2 SAAADI. CDR3 DNA: TGCGCCAGCAGTTGGACGGAATATAGCAATCAGCCCCAGCATTTT. Translating gives CASSWTEYSNQPQHF.

This clone is a singleton in its sample. The gene calls are TRBV5-6 and TRBJ1-1; D is uncertain. The germline gives CDR1 SGHDT, CDR2 YYEEEE. Trimming took off 1 base at V and 0 bases at J, with 7 bases between the two ends. The CDR3 length is 14 residues. CDR3 region: CASSLPEMNTEAFF. DNA of the CDR3: TGTGCCAGCAGCTTGCCGGAAATGAACACTGAAGCTTTCTTT.

This clone was picked up a small number of times. This rearrangement joins TRBV29-1 to TRBJ1-1; D call uncertain. Per germline, CDR1 SQVTM and CDR2 ANQGSEA. The CDR3 has 15 residues. Trimming left V 6 bases short and J 0 bases short, with 17 bases between. In DNA form, the CDR3 reads TGCAGCGTGACTCTCCCTCCGGGAATGAACACTGAAGCTTTCTTT. It yields the protein CSVTLPPGMNTEAFF.

The V call is TRBV11-3, the J call TRBJ2-7; perhaps TRBD1 as D (6 bases). CDR1 and CDR2 (germline): SGHNT, YENEEA. CDR3 length: 14 amino acids. V gave up 0 bases and J gave up 3 bases, with 9 bases separating them. The CDR3 spells CASSLEGHNYEQYF. CDR3 sequence (DNA): TGTGCCAGCAGCTTAGAGGGACACAACTACGAGCAGTACTTC.

The chain employs TRBV9 and TRBJ2-7; 8 bases fit TRBD2. Germline trimming cut 3 bases from V and 7 bases from J; bases unmatched to any gene: 3. The CDR3 extends over 12 amino acids. Germline CDR1 SGDLS, CDR2 YYNGEE. CDR3 DNA: TGTGCCAGCAGCGCCGTAGCGGGGGAGCAGTACTTC. Translation gives CASSAVAGEQYF.

This clone was observed once. J is TRBJ2-1 and V is TRBV19, with a possible D match to TRBD1 (6 bases). Trimming cost V 3 bases and J 0 bases, with 9 bases left between them. The V gene's germline CDR1 is LNHDA and CDR2 SQIVND (reference sequence). The CDR3 totals 15 residues. In DNA, the CDR3 is TGTGCCAGTAGTATCCAGGGGAGCTCCTACAATGAGCAGTTCTTC. Encoded protein: CASSIQGSSYNEQFF.

This rearrangement joins TRBV14 to TRBJ2-7; the match to TRBD1 covers 11 bases. This CDR3 is built from 16 residues. Germline CDR1 is SGHDN and CDR2 is FVKESK. Germline trimming cut 5 bases from V and 4 bases from J; bases unmatched to any gene: 10. Written as DNA, the CDR3 is TGTGCCAGCAGCGCCCCCGGGACAGGGGGTTGGTACGAGCAGTACTTC. Its protein product is CASSAPGTGGWYEQYF.

The chain combines TRBV2 with TRBJ2-1; 10 bases fit TRBD1. This CDR3 region has 15 residues. Trimming took 6 bases from V and 6 from J; bases not matched to a gene: 8. Germline lookup yields CDR1 SNHLY and CDR2 FYNNEI. The CDR3: CASSPGQGLPNEQFF. CDR3 in DNA: TGTGCCAGCAGCCCGGGACAGGGGTTACCCAATGAGCAGTTCTTC.

This chain connects TRBV19 to TRBJ2-5; D is perhaps TRBD1 (6 bases). Looked up from germline, CDR1 is LNHDA and CDR2 is SQIVND (reference sequence). Trimming cost V 6 bases and J 2 bases, with 16 bases left between them. CDR3 length: 15 amino acids. The chain's CDR3 is CASSRRTVGQETQYF. DNA for the CDR3: TGTGCCAGTAGCCGACGGACAGTGGGACAAGAGACCCAGTACTTC.

The V and J genes are TRBV15 and TRBJ2-3; 13 bases match TRBD2. CDR1 LNHNV and CDR2 YYDKDF come from the germline V gene (reference sequence). The CDR3 has 16 amino acids. Unmatched junction bases numbered 2, after V lost 3 bases and J lost 2 bases. This CDR3 reads CATSRGLAGSTDTQYF. Written as DNA, the CDR3 is TGTGCCACCAGCAGGGGACTAGCGGGGTCCACAGATACGCAGTATTTT.

This clone showed up just a few times. V is TRBV12-3 or TRBV12-4 and J is TRBJ1-2; D is uncertain. The CDR3 is 12 residues long. The ends were cut back, 7 bases at V and 3 bases at J, with 9 bases in the middle. CDR3 amino acids: CASKMADYGYTF. CDR3 nucleotides: TGTGCCAGCAAGATGGCCGACTATGGCTACACCTTC.

V usage is TRBV19 and J usage is TRBJ2-1; tentative D call: TRBD2 (6 bases). V lost 6 bases to trimming and J lost 8 bases, with 17 bases between them. The CDR3 runs to 14 residues. CDR1 and CDR2 (germline): LNHDA, SQIVND (reference sequence). CDR3 protein: CASSQGLADHEQFF. DNA of the CDR3: TGTGCCAGTAGCCAAGGTTTAGCGGACCATGAGCAGTTCTTC. The entire variable domain, with the rest obtained from reference TRBV19 and TRBJ2-1, is as follows: DGGITQSPKYLFRKEGQNVTLSCEQNLNHDAMYWYRQDPGQGLRLIYYSQIVNDFQKGDIAEGYSVSREKKESFPLTVTSAQKNPTAFYLCASSQGLADHEQFFGPGTRLTVL.